In this sample, the clone carrying this T cell receptor beta chain turned up a few times. Its antigen is as yet unknown. The sample is drawn from a study of radiotherapy plus CTLA-4 blockade in lung cancer. The overall study: Objective responses occurred in 15% to 20% of patients; around 30% had disease control.

The CDR3 consists of 15 residues. Germline loops: CDR1 MRHNA, CDR2 SNTAGT. Unmatched junction bases numbered 4, after V lost 4 bases and J lost 2 bases. Findings of the study overall: Clones derived from tumor TCRs expanded in blood after radiotherapy plus ipilimumab.

The data were produced by immunoSEQ multiplex PCR, yet TCRdb's version contains in-frame clones alone and is incomplete. Of 90,000 to 130,000 clones in the sample, roughly 80% were seen once. This sample comprised peripheral blood, obtained from a patient treated with radiotherapy plus ipilimumab. The chain joins TRBV6-4 to TRBJ2-3; 9 bases are a match to TRBD2. The clonotype originates from a human donor with non-small cell lung cancer that progressed on radiotherapy plus ipilimumab. Some clones in this sample may be carry-over from other donors' samples. CDR3: CASSAASGDTDTQYF. The DNA for the CDR3 is TGTGCCAGCAGTGCGGCTAGCGGGGACACAGATACGCAGTATTTT.